The 22 T cell receptor beta chains presented below share a single source sample, sequenced in a study of immune evolution from preneoplasia to lung adenocarcinoma. Profiled with immunoSEQ multiplex PCR; TCRdb holds only in-frame clones, not every one. The table includes 5,500 to 6,500 clones, more than 65% detected once. Sequences were obtained from FFPE minimally invasive lung adenocarcinoma tissue. These receptors were collected from a person between 45 and 75 years old with lung adenocarcinoma.

The J gene is TRBJ1-4, the V gene TRBV18; D gene uncertain. V was clipped by 3 bases and J by 8 bases, with 10 bases between them. Per germline, CDR1 KGHSH and CDR2 LQKENI. The CDR3 runs 13 residues. CDR3 region: CASSPLQREKLFF. Written as DNA, the CDR3 is TGTGCCAGCTCACCCCTACAACGGGAAAAACTGTTTTTT.

This clone appeared a single time. CDR3 sequence reads: CASSGGRHQETQYF. CDR3 bases: TGCGCCAGCAGTGGAGGCAGACACCAAGAGACCCAGTACTTC. V usage is TRBV10-1 and J usage is TRBJ2-5; D remains unclear. Trimming removed 4 bases from V and 0 bases from J, with 9 bases in between. This CDR3 has 14 amino acids. From germline, CDR1 is WNHNN and CDR2 SYGVQD (reference sequence).

V and J are TRBV2 and TRBJ2-1; 9 bases line up with TRBD2. CDR3 length: 16 amino acids. V lost 6 bases, J lost 0 bases, and 6 bases stayed unmatched. CDR1 is SNHLY, CDR2 FYNNEI, per germline. The CDR3 region has the DNA TGTGCCAGCAGCGGACTAGCGTCCTCCTCCTACAATGAGCAGTTCTTC. Encoded protein: CASSGLASSSYNEQFF.

The chain uses TRBV18 and TRBJ2-1; D gene uncertain. This CDR3 contains 14 residues. The germline V gene has CDR1 KGHSH and CDR2 LQKENI. The V end was cut by 2 bases, the J end by 4 bases, with 9 bases between. CDR3 region: CASSPTQAYNEQFF. The CDR3, as DNA: TGTGCCAGCTCACCAACTCAGGCTTACAATGAGCAGTTCTTC.

This chain joins TRBV5-4 and TRBJ2-7; 14 nucleotides agree with TRBD2. The CDR3 spans 16 residues. Germline V lookup: CDR1 SGHNT, CDR2 YYREEE (reference sequence). With 3 bases clipped from V and 6 bases from J, the junction kept 8 bases outside the gene matches. The CDR3 spells CASSSGTSGRRSEQYF. In nucleotides, the CDR3 is TGTGCCAGCAGCTCCGGGACTAGCGGGAGAAGAAGCGAGCAGTACTTC. Full variable domain (outside the CDR3, taken from reference TRBV5-4 and TRBJ2-7): ETGVTQSPTHLIKTRGQQVTLRCSSQSGHNTVSWYQQALGQGPQFIFQYYREEENGRGNFPPRFSGLQFPNYSSELNVNALELDDSALYLCASSSGTSGRRSEQYFGPGTRLTVT.

As regards this clone: Other DNA sequences in this specimen translate into the identical CDR3. V is TRBV18 and J is TRBJ1-2, with 7 bases identical to TRBD1. The V segment lost 2 bases and the J segment 8 bases; nucleotides outside the gene matches: 2. Germline CDR1 is KGHSH and CDR2 is LQKENI. The CDR3 is 12 amino acids. CDR3 DNA: TGTGCCAGCTCACCAATACAGGGGGGCTACACCTTC. Amino acid sequence: CASSPIQGGYTF.

This chain uses TRBV27 with TRBJ1-4; D may be TRBD1 (6 bases). This CDR3 has 15 amino acids. Germline CDR1 reads MNHEY; CDR2 reads SMNVEV (reference sequence). The V gene lost 0 bases and the J gene lost 5 bases, with 10 bases spanning the gap. The CDR3 region has the DNA TGTGCCAGCAGTTTATCAGGGGGGAACAATGAAAAACTGTTTTTT. The encoded protein is CASSLSGGNNEKLFF. Combining the CDR3 with reference TRBV27 and TRBJ1-4 gives the whole variable domain EAQVTQNPRYLITVTGKKLTVTCSQNMNHEYMSWYRQDPGLGLRQIYYSMNVEVTDKGDVPEGYKVSRKEKRNFPLILESPSPNQTSLYFCASSLSGGNNEKLFFGSGTQLSVL.

The chain is built from TRBV19 and TRBJ2-7; D not certain. The germline V and J ends were trimmed by 2 bases and 0 bases, with 11 bases remaining between them. The CDR3 is 15 residues long. The germline V gene has CDR1 LNHDA and CDR2 SQIVND (reference sequence). The CDR3: CASSISGWGSYEQYF. Written as DNA, the CDR3 is TGTGCCAGTAGTATATCCGGATGGGGCTCCTACGAGCAGTACTTC.

This chain joins TRBV7-3 and TRBJ2-2; the match to TRBD2 covers 14 bases. V trimming: 2 bases; J trimming: 5 bases; junction bases outside the gene matches: 7. This CDR3 is built from 18 residues. Germline loops: CDR1 SGHTA, CDR2 FQGTGA. The CDR3 DNA follows: TGTGCCAGCAGCTTATTGCCGGGACTAGCGGGAGTTACCGGGGAGCTGTTTTTT. This sequence encodes CASSLLPGLAGVTGELFF.

The J gene is TRBJ2-7, the V gene TRBV30, with 13 positions matching TRBD2. Germline V lookup: CDR1 GTSNPN, CDR2 SVGIG (reference sequence). The CDR3 extends over 16 amino acids. Losses at the gene ends were 4 bases for V and 6 bases for J; bases not matched to a gene: 12. The CDR3 loop is CAWIQPGLAGKIEQYF. The DNA of the CDR3 is TGTGCCTGGATACAGCCGGGACTAGCGGGAAAGATCGAGCAGTACTTC.

In its sample, this clone was seen a few times. The CDR3 DNA follows: TGCGCCAGCAGCTTCGGGACAATGAACACTGAAGCTTTCTTT. Translated: CASSFGTMNTEAFF. V is TRBV5-1 and J is TRBJ1-1; tentatively, D is TRBD1 (6 bases). Germline V gene lookup returns CDR1 SGHRS and CDR2 YFSETQ. The ends were cut back, 2 bases at V and 0 bases at J, with 8 bases in the middle. The CDR3 contains 14 residues.

This clone was recorded only once. The rearrangement joins TRBV6-1 to TRBJ2-7; D uncertain. V was trimmed by 3 bases and J by 5 bases, leaving 17 bases between them. The CDR3 has 15 residues. Per the germline V gene, CDR1 is MNHNS and CDR2 is SASEGT. CDR3 loop: CASSDARADAHEQYF. CDR3 DNA: TGTGCCAGCAGTGACGCTCGGGCAGATGCCCACGAGCAGTACTTC.

The chain is built from TRBV4-2 and TRBJ2-7, with D unclear. Germline CDR1 and CDR2: LGHNA and YNFKEQ. CDR3 length equals 15 residues. V was trimmed by 0 bases and J by 3 bases, leaving 12 bases between them. In DNA, the CDR3 is TGTGCCAGCAGCCAAGAGGACCAACCTGTCTACGAGCAGTACTTC. Amino acids: CASSQEDQPVYEQYF.

This chain connects TRBV2 to TRBJ1-5, with D hard to call. Germline CDR1 reads SNHLY; CDR2 reads FYNNEI. The germline V and J ends were trimmed by 4 bases and 4 bases, with 11 bases remaining between them. The CDR3 sequence is 14 residues long. This CDR3 reads CASSGRLKNQPQHF. The CDR3 bases are TGTGCCAGCAGTGGGAGACTGAAAAATCAGCCCCAGCATTTT.

The count of this clone is one. The chain recombines TRBV7-9 with TRBJ2-2, with TRBD2 identical over 14 bases. Unmatched junction bases numbered 17, after V lost 7 bases and J lost 7 bases. The CDR3 spans 19 residues. CDR1 is SEHNR and CDR2 is FQNEAQ in the germline V gene (reference sequence). The CDR3 protein is CASIPGLAGGLAFCGELFF. DNA for the CDR3: TGTGCCAGCATCCCCGGACTAGCGGGGGGCCTTGCCTTCTGCGGGGAGCTGTTTTTT.

J is TRBJ2-2 and V is TRBV7-3; possibly TRBD2 for D (5 bases). This CDR3 is built from 14 residues. The ends were cut back, 4 bases at V and 7 bases at J, with 13 bases in the middle. In germline, CDR1 is SGHTA, CDR2 FQGTGA. CDR3 coding DNA: TGTGCCAGCAGCTCGAGTCAGGCGGGCGGGGAGCTGTTTTTT. Residues: CASSSSQAGGELFF. The variable domain in full, completed from reference TRBV7-3 and TRBJ2-2, reads GAGVSQTPSNKVTEKGKYVELRCDPISGHTALYWYRQSLGQGPEFLIYFQGTGAADDSGLPNDRFFAVRPEGSVSTLKIQRTERGDSAVYLCASSSSQAGGELFFGEGSRLTVL.

V and J are TRBV19 and TRBJ2-3; D uncertain. Germline CDR1 LNHDA, CDR2 SQIVND (reference sequence). The CDR3 extends over 13 amino acids. With 5 bases removed from V and 1 base from J, the gap between germline ends came to 7 bases. The CDR3 region is CASSGPGTDTQYF. The CDR3 DNA sequence: TGTGCCAGTAGTGGTCCAGGCACAGATACGCAGTATTTT.

The chain couples TRBV29-1 to TRBJ2-7; D is perhaps TRBD1 (5 bases). The CDR3 totals 14 residues. Trimming shortened V by 6 bases and J by 0 bases, and 15 bases separated the two germline ends. Germline loops: CDR1 SQVTM, CDR2 ANQGSEA. In nucleotides, the CDR3 is TGCAGCGTCCTAACAGGACCCAGCTCCTACGAGCAGTACTTC. Protein: CSVLTGPSSYEQYF.

This chain uses TRBV6-7 with TRBJ2-7; 8 nucleotides match TRBD2. Being an ORF, TRBV6-7 has a function that is uncertain. V gave up 9 bases and J gave up 3 bases; unmatched junction bases: 10. The CDR3 runs to 14 residues. The CDR3 here is CASWGGGNFYEQYF. As DNA, the CDR3 is TGTGCCAGTTGGGGCGGGGGGAATTTCTACGAGCAGTACTTC.

The gene calls are TRBV7-6 and TRBJ2-7, with TRBD1 identical over 7 bases. The trim removed 3 bases at V and 0 bases at J, leaving 5 bases unmatched. This CDR3 has 15 amino acids. The germline V gene has CDR1 SGHVS and CDR2 FNYEAQ. The DNA for the CDR3 is TGTGCCAGCAGCTTCGGGACAGAGTACTCCTACGAGCAGTACTTC. It encodes CASSFGTEYSYEQYF.

The V and J genes are TRBV4-3 and TRBJ2-7, with D perhaps matching TRBD1 (6 bases). Trimming took 0 bases from V and 3 from J, leaving 12 bases between them. The CDR3 has 15 residues. Per the germline V gene, CDR1 is LGHNA and CDR2 is YSLEER. CDR3 DNA: TGCGCCAGCAGCCAAGAAGACAGGAGTTTCTACGAGCAGTACTTC. Protein sequence: CASSQEDRSFYEQYF.

This sequence joins TRBV30 and TRBJ2-3; D gene unclear. V was cut by 3 bases and J by 3 bases, with 13 bases left in between. The CDR3 loop spans 14 amino acids. From germline, CDR1 is GTSNPN and CDR2 SVGIG (reference sequence). CDR3 amino acids: CAWSVDWGTDTQYF. CDR3 in DNA: TGTGCCTGGAGCGTCGATTGGGGAACAGATACGCAGTATTTT. The complete variable domain, with remaining parts taken from reference TRBV30 and TRBJ2-3, reads SQTIHQWPATLVQPVGSPLSLECTVEGTSNPNLYWYRQAAGRGLQLLFYSVGIGQISSEVPQNLSASRPQDRQFILSSKKLLLSDSGFYLCAWSVDWGTDTQYFGPGTRLTVL.